Shown below are 10 T cell receptor beta chains from a single sample sequenced in a study of vaccination and CD4 T cells after COVID-19. No antigen has been identified for these receptors. Treatment in this sample: roughly nine-day PBMC culture with coronavirus spike peptide pools or control peptides (ViraFEST assay). Cultured CD4+ T cells had their DNA profiled by the Oncomine TCR Beta short-read assay. From the PCR reads, TCRdb called clonotypes with MiXCR, one entry per CDR3 protein. The profile shows around 13,000 distinct CDR3 sequences, around 40% of them singletons. Sequenced: CD4+ T cells from blood, cultured in vitro. These receptor sequences come from a human donor who had recovered from COVID-19.

The gene calls are TRBV28 and TRBJ2-3, with D perhaps TRBD1 (5 bases). V lost 3 bases, J lost 1 base, and 11 bases lay in between. The CDR3 consists of 15 residues. Germline CDR1 reads MDHEN; CDR2 reads SYDVKM. This CDR3 is CASSLGLARTDTQYF. As DNA, the CDR3 is TGTGCCAGCAGTTTGGGGCTGGCACGCACAGATACGCAGTATTTT.

The V and J genes are TRBV6-1 and TRBJ2-7; no definite D call. Germline loops: CDR1 MNHNS, CDR2 SASEGT. Trimming shortened V by 5 bases and J by 2 bases, and 4 bases separated the two germline ends. The length of the CDR3 is 11 residues. CDR3 sequence (DNA): TGTGCCAGCAGTCGTACCTACGAGCAGTACTTC. This encodes CASSRTYEQYF.

The genes are TRBV27 and TRBJ2-1; D is unclear. Trimming pared 4 bases from V and 0 bases from J, leaving 16 bases between. Germline V gene data show CDR1 as MNHEY and CDR2 as SMNVEV (reference sequence). The CDR3 is made up of 17 amino acids. The CDR3 here is CASSSLLVSSSYNEQFF. The CDR3 nucleotides read TGTGCCAGCAGTTCCCTACTTGTTAGTAGCTCCTACAATGAGCAGTTCTTC.

This clonotype showed up just a few times. V is TRBV19 and J is TRBJ2-5; the D is unclear. Germline CDR1 reads LNHDA; CDR2 reads SQIVND (reference sequence). The CDR3 is made up of 13 amino acids. V lost 4 bases to trimming and J lost 5 bases, with 11 bases between them. CDR3 region: CASSTRLDETQYF. The CDR3 region has the DNA TGTGCCAGTAGTACGCGGTTGGATGAGACCCAGTACTTC.

This chain links TRBV25-1 with TRBJ1-1, with 10 positions matching TRBD1. The V and J ends lost 10 bases and 3 bases, in that order; junction bases with no gene match: 17. CDR3 size: 17 residues. CDR1 MGHDK and CDR2 SYGVNS come from the germline V gene. CDR3 bases: TGTGCCACAGAACCAAACCCGGGACAGGGGTTTCACACTGAAGCTTTCTTT. This gives the protein CATEPNPGQGFHTEAFF.

In this sample, this clonotype is medium-sized (0.01 to 0.1%). This sequence joins TRBV2 and TRBJ1-2; D remains unclear. The germline gives CDR1 SNHLY, CDR2 FYNNEI. Trimming took off 8 bases at V and 0 bases at J, with 10 bases between the two ends. The CDR3 consists of 13 residues. The CDR3 DNA is TGTGCCAGCGCGGTATTGCCTAACTATGGCTACACCTTC. The encoded protein is CASAVLPNYGYTF.

The J gene is TRBJ2-5, the V gene TRBV6-2 or TRBV6-3, with D possibly called TRBD1 or TRBD2 (5 bases each). Germline values: CDR1 MNHEY, CDR2 SVGEGT. Trimming took 7 bases from V and 1 from J, leaving 16 bases between them. CDR3 size: 15 residues. The CDR3 nucleotides read TGTGCCAGCATCATGGGGGTGGGAATCCAAGAGACCCAGTACTTC. It specifies CASIMGVGIQETQYF.

This clonotype was counted once. This rearrangement joins TRBV28 to TRBJ1-2; the D gene is possibly TRBD1 (6 bases). V dropped 6 bases and J dropped 0 bases, with 11 bases sitting between them. CDR1 is MDHEN, CDR2 SYDVKM, per germline. CDR3 size: 14 residues. CDR3 DNA sequence: TGTGCCAGCAGCGGGTGGACAGCTAACTATGGCTACACCTTC. This encodes CASSGWTANYGYTF.

The CDR3 reads CASSGLAGVFEQFF. CDR3 nucleotides: TGTGCCAGCAGCGGACTAGCGGGGGTATTTGAGCAGTTCTTC. The chain recombines TRBV6-4 with TRBJ2-1; TRBD2 aligns across 13 bases. The V and J ends lost 6 bases and 9 bases, in that order; junction bases with no gene match: 5. The CDR3 is 14 residues long. The germline CDR1 and CDR2 sequences are MRHNA and SNTAGT.

The chain carries TRBV6-2 or TRBV6-3 and TRBJ2-4; TRBD1 might be the D (7 bases). CDR1 and CDR2 from the germline V gene are MNHEY and SVGEGT. This CDR3 region has 15 residues. V dropped 10 bases and J dropped 0 bases, with 16 bases sitting between them. The CDR3 region is CATSYRGLAKNIQYF. The CDR3 DNA follows: TGTGCCACCTCTTACAGGGGACTAGCCAAAAACATTCAGTACTTC.